These T cell receptor beta chains were read from a single sample in a study of shared clonotypes between healthy human individuals. Only in-frame clones appear in the TCRdb table, and some are missing; sequencing was by immunoSEQ multiplex PCR. The sample yields 1.4 million to 1.5 million clones, roughly 96% seen once. Sequencing was done on a sample of naive CD4+ T cells sorted from blood. Receptors were obtained from a man aged 30 to 45 in good health. Each CDR3 is given with its conserved first and last residue. D genes are given only for firm matches. Some rows have no size entry. The others give once, few or many, or a class for an expanded clone.

clone_size j_call d_call v_call cdr3_nt cdr3_aa
- TRBJ1-4 - TRBV20-1 TGCAGTGCTAAGCTGGAAAAACTGTTTTTT CSAKLEKLFF
- TRBJ1-2 TRBD1 TRBV7-9 TGTGCCAGCAGCTCCAGGGGGCGAAGTGGCTACACCTTC CASSSRGRSGYTF
- TRBJ1-5 - TRBV30 TGTGCCTGGAGTATTACCGGGGTTATAAATCAGCCCCAGCATTTT CAWSITGVINQPQHF
- TRBJ2-1 TRBD1 TRBV11-3 TGTGCCAGCAGCTTAGGCTCGGGACAGGGTAGGAATGAGCAGTTCTTC CASSLGSGQGRNEQFF
- TRBJ1-2 - TRBV5-1 TGCGCCAGCAGCCAGGGGACATCAGTCTATGGCTACACCTTC CASSQGTSVYGYTF
- TRBJ2-1 TRBD2 TRBV10-2 TGCGCCAGCAACCCACTAGCGGGAGGCGCTACTGAGCAGTTCTTC CASNPLAGGATEQFF
- TRBJ2-2 TRBD2 TRBV28 TGTGCCAGCAGCCCAGGGAGGGATCGACACACCGGGGAGCTGTTTTTT CASSPGRDRHTGELFF
- TRBJ2-4 - TRBV10-1 TGCGCCAGCAGTGAACGGATTTCGGGCAAAAACATTCAGTACTTC CASSERISGKNIQYF
- TRBJ2-5 TRBD1 TRBV5-1 TGCGCCAGCAGCTTGGTTATGACAGGGGGTGAGACCCAGTACTTC CASSLVMTGGETQYF
- TRBJ2-2 - TRBV7-3 TGTGCCAGCAGCCTCGCTCCTCCGGGCCTAACGAACACCGGGGAGCTGTTTTTT CASSLAPPGLTNTGELFF
- TRBJ1-5 - TRBV18 TGTGCCAGCTCACCTGACAGGATAGGCGAGCCCCAGCATTTT CASSPDRIGEPQHF
- TRBJ2-7 TRBD1 TRBV7-3 TGTGCCAGCAGCCCGACAGGGGGCTCCCCCTACGAGCAGTACTTC CASSPTGGSPYEQYF
once TRBJ1-4 - TRBV28 TGTGCCAGCAGTTTATGGGGACGAAGGAATGAAAAACTGTTTTTT CASSLWGRRNEKLFF
- TRBJ1-2 TRBD1 TRBV5-4 TGTGCCAGCAGCTTGGCCGGGACAGACTATGGCTACACCTTC CASSLAGTDYGYTF
- TRBJ2-1 TRBD2 TRBV9 TGTGCCAGCAGCCCCAATCCCGGGAGGGCGCGCAATGAGCAGTTCTTC CASSPNPGRARNEQFF
- TRBJ2-3 TRBD2 TRBV7-9 TGTGCCAGCGGCCCAGGACTAGCGGGTACAGATACGCAGTATTTT CASGPGLAGTDTQYF
once TRBJ2-2 TRBD2 TRBV6-4 TGTGCCAGTAGAGCAGCGGGAGTTGGTAACGGGGAGCTGTTTTTT CASRAAGVGNGELFF
- TRBJ1-4 TRBD1 TRBV29-1 TGCAGCGTTATCGGGACAGACTATGAAAAACTGTTTTTT CSVIGTDYEKLFF
- TRBJ2-3 - TRBV7-8 TGTGCCAGCAGGGGACTTTTGCCCACAGATACGCAGTATTTT CASRGLLPTDTQYF
- TRBJ2-3 TRBD2 TRBV5-5 TGTGCCAGCAGCTTAGTTAGCGGGAGCACAGATACGCAGTATTTT CASSLVSGSTDTQYF
- TRBJ2-7 - TRBV10-3 TGTGCCATCAGTGAGAAGGAGGACGAGCAGTACTTC CAISEKEDEQYF
- TRBJ2-7 TRBD2 TRBV5-1 TGCGCCAGCAGCTTGGTGGCACCATTCCGTTCCGGGACTAGCGGGAGGGCAAGGTACGAGCAGTACTTC CASSLVAPFRSGTSGRARYEQYF
- TRBJ2-7 - TRBV19 TGTGCCAGTAGTATTACGGGCCTCTCCTACGAGCAGTACTTC CASSITGLSYEQYF